This T cell receptor (beta chain) comes out of a study of T cell repertoires in cytomegalovirus infection. The overall study: HLA-C-restricted CMV epitopes, recently identified, and well-studied HLA-B-restricted ones were used by the study.

This clonotype came up a few times. As yet, its antigen is unknown. TCRdb re-analysed the reads in MiXCR, keeping a single row per CDR3 protein. Among approximately 910,000 distinct CDR3 sequences, roughly a third were seen once, and the ten largest hold about an eighth. The CDR3 runs to 12 residues. The V gene end was trimmed by 8 bases and the J gene end by 7 bases; junction bases not matched to a gene: 5. Germline CDR1 and CDR2: ENHRY and SYGVKD. The rearrangement joins TRBV10-3 to TRBJ2-1, with 7 bases identical to TRBD2. The clonotype originates from a human donor in good health (CMV status not recorded). Some clones in this sample may be carry-over from other donors' samples. The input for sequencing was cultured CD8+ T cells from PBMCs, taken from culture after CMV antigen stimulation. CDR3 region: CAIGRGGNEQFF. The CDR3 DNA follows: TGTGCCATCGGGAGGGGCGGGAATGAGCAGTTCTTC.